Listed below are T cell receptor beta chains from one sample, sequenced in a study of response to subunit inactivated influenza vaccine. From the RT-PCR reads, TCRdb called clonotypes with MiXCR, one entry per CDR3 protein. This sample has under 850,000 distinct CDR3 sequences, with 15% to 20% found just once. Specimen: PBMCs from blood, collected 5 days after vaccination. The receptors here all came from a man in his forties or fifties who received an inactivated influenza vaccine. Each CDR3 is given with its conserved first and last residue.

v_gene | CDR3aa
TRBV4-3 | CASSPQAGGPYEQYF
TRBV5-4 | CASSKGQGAENEQFF
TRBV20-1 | CSAAPPPVYEQYF
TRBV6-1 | CASREDRDTEAFF
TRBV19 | CASTILGRNTEAFF
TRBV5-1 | CASSLAPETQYF
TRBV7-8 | CASSSSTGGMETQYF
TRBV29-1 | CSVLALNIQYF
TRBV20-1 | CSARDLQGMGTGNTIYF
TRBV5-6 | CASSFVATSLSGANVLTF
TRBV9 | CASSSLSVQETQYF
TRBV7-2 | CASSLALVVSGAVAKNIQYF
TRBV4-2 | CASSKLGATGELFF
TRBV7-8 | CASSAGRGDYEQYF
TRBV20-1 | CSARVGRGGTYEQYF
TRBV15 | CATSRGTGGEGQGSTDTQYF
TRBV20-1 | CSARDSGKAYNEQFF
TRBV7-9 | CASSQVEARGTDTQYF
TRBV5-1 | CASSSWAARETQYF
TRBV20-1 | CSADPLERTLSYNEQFF
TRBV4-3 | CASSQTRGSYEQYF
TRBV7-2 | CASSPRPQETQYF
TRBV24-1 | CATTEGQHTEAFF
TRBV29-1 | CSVQGLGRNIQYF
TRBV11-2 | CASSLLGGVNEQFF
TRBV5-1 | CASSLWDSQNTEAFF
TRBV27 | CASSFGRNPYEQYF
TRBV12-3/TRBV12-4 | CASSLALLPGGTEAFF
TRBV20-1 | CSALRRHEQYF
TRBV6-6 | CASSSAANYGYTF
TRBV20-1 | CSAKGYNEKLFF
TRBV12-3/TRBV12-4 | CASSLRAASYEQYF
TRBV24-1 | CATGSPGTSGDNNEQFF
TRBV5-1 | CASSLRDSANTGELFF
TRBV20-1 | CSARVPGASYEQYF
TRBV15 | CATGGAGRNSPLHF
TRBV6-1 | CASSPPRLAGASNTDTQYF
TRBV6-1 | CASSSDTAYEQYF
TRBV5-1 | CASSFGVDQPQHF
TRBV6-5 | CASSYVRDTEAFF
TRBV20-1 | CSALSHTSGISTDTQYF
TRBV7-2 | CASSSQRTQHYEQYF
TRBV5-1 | CASSIGTHTEAFF
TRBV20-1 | CSARDRGRRYGYTF
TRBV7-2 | CASSFILVNEQFF
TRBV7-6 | CASSPPGLAGAYNEQFF
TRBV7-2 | CASSQRQGIYEQYF
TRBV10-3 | CAISASDSPYEQYF
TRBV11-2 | CASSARDKLPDTQYF
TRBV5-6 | CASSFSGGGISEQFF
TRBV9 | CASSVIPGQGRSSGSYEQYF
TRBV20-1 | CSARDRWGTGIYSGANVLTF
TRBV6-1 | CASFRTGHSYEQYF
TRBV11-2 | CASSAGGPSGQETQYF
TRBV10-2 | CASSASGPHYGYTF